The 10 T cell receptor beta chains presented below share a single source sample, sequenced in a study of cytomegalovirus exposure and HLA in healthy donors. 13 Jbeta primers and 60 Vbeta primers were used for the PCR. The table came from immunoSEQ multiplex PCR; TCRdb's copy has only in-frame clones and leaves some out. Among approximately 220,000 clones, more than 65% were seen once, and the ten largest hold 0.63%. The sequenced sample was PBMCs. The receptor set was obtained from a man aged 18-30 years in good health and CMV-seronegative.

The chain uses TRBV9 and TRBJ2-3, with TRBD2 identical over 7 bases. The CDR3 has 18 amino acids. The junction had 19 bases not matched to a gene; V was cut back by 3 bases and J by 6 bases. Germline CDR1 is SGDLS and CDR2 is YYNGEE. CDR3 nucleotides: TGTGCCAGCAGCGCCCCCCGGTCGACTAGCACGGGGCGGGATACGCAGTATTTT. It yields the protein CASSAPRSTSTGRDTQYF.

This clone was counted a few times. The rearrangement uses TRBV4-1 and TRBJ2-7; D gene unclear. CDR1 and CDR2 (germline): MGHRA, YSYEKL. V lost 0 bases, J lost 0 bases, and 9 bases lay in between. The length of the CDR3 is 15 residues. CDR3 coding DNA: TGCGCCAGCAGCCAAGATGGTCTAGGCTCCTACGAGCAGTACTTC. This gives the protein CASSQDGLGSYEQYF.

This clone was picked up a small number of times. CDR3 DNA sequence: TGTGCCAGCACCCCGGGACAGGGTAGGACTAGCGGTCTTTACGAGCAGTACTTC. This sequence encodes CASTPGQGRTSGLYEQYF. The rearrangement uses TRBV2 and TRBJ2-7; the D gene is possibly TRBD2 (10 bases). Trimming shortened V by 7 bases and J by 4 bases, and 29 bases separated the two germline ends. Germline V gives CDR1 SNHLY, CDR2 FYNNEI. This CDR3 comprises 18 residues.

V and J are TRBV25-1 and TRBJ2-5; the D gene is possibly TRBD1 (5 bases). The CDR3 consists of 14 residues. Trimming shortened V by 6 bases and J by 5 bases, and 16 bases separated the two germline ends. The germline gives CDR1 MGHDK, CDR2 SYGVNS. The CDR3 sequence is CASSLPGWRETQYF. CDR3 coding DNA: TGTGCCAGCAGCCTTCCAGGGTGGCGCGAGACCCAGTACTTC. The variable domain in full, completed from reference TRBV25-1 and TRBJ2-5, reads EADIYQTPRYLVIGTGKKITLECSQTMGHDKMYWYQQDPGMELHLIHYSYGVNSTEKGDLSSESTVSRIRTEHFPLTLESARPSHTSQYLCASSLPGWRETQYFGPGTRLLVL.

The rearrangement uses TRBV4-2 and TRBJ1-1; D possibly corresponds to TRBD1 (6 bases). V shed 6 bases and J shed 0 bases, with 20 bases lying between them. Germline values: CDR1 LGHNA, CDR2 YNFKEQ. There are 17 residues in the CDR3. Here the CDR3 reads CASRSGGGLRMNTEAFF. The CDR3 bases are TGTGCCAGCAGGTCCGGGGGGGGGCTAAGAATGAACACTGAAGCTTTCTTT.

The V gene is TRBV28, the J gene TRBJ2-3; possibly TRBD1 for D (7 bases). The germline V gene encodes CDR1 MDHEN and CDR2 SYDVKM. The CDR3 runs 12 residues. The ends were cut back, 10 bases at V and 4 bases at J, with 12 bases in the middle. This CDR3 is CATEGAPDTQYF. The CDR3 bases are TGTGCCACGGAGGGGGCCCCAGATACGCAGTATTTT.

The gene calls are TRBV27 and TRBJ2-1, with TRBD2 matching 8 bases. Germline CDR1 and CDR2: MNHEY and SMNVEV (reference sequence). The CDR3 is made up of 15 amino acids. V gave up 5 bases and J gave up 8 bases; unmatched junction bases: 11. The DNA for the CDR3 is TGTGCCAGCAGTCGTAGCGGGATGGGGATCGATGAGCAGTTCTTC. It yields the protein CASSRSGMGIDEQFF.

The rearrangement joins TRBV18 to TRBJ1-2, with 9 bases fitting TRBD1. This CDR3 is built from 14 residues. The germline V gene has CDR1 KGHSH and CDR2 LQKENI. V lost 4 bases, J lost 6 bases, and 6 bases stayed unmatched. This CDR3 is CASSQDRGSDGYTF. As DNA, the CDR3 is TGTGCCAGCTCACAGGACAGGGGCTCTGATGGCTACACCTTC.

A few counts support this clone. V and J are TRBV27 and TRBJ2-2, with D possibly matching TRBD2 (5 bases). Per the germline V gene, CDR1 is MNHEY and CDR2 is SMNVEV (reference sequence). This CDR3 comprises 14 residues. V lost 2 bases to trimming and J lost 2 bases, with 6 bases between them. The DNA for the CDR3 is TGTGCCAGCAGTTTAGGGAGTAACACCGGGGAGCTGTTTTTT. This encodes CASSLGSNTGELFF.

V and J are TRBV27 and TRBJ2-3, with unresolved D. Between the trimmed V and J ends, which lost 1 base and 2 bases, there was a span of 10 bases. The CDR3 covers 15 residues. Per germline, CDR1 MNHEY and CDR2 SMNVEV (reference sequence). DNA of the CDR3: TGTGCCAGCAGTTTATGGGCACGGCTCACAGATACGCAGTATTTT. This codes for CASSLWARLTDTQYF.